Only a few counts were recorded for the clone carrying this T cell receptor beta chain. Its antigen is unknown. Germline V lookup: CDR1 KGHDR, CDR2 SFDVKD. Trimming took off 9 bases at V and 8 bases at J, with 16 bases between the two ends. CDR3 length: 13 amino acids. Individual cDNA molecules received unique molecular identifiers. Each CDR3 protein gets one entry after TCRdb re-called the 5' RACE reads with MiXCR. The data contain 50,000 to 75,000 distinct CDR3 sequences, 7% to 9.5% of them singletons. These data belong to a study of early T cells in non-severe SARS-CoV-2 infection. Across the study: Sequencing targeted bulk RNA from unsorted whole blood, leaving chains unpaired. Notes on the study in general: Private and CD4 specificities were missed by VDJdb matching, which favored anti-spike CD8 responses.

The material sequenced was whole blood, taken at baseline. V is TRBV24-1 and J is TRBJ2-1, with no clear D. The TCR was taken from an adult who was a healthcare worker with PCR-confirmed SARS-CoV-2 infection or an uninfected control (not recorded which). The CDR3 bases are TGTGCCACCGGAACTTACGATACGTATGAGCAGTTCTTC. It encodes CATGTYDTYEQFF.